The 9 T cell receptor beta chains in this list originate from one sample, sequenced in a study of blood T cell repertoires in COVID-19 (dated by TCRdb to about 2020). The library was obtained by the immunoSEQ multiplex PCR assay. TCRdb mirrors the immuneACCESS table, restricted to in-frame sequences. Some clones are absent from its copies; in checked studies, under half trace to an unresolved V gene, and the reason for the others is unknown. Present in this sample are around 160,000 clones, roughly nine tenths of which were seen just once. Jointly, the top ten make up 15% to 20% of the sample. The sample was peripheral blood. The origin of the receptors is a man in his 60s with active or convalescent COVID-19.

The chain combines TRBV19 with TRBJ2-7; D perhaps matches TRBD1 (7 bases). V was pared by 5 bases and J by 4 bases, with 15 bases between. The CDR3 is made up of 14 amino acids. Germline assignment: CDR1 LNHDA and CDR2 SQIVND (reference sequence). CDR3 sequence reads: CASSSRRGAYEQYF. CDR3 sequence (DNA): TGTGCCAGTAGTTCCCGCAGGGGGGCATACGAGCAGTACTTC.

The rearrangement links TRBV10-3 to TRBJ2-1; D is perhaps TRBD1 (5 bases). The CDR3 is made up of 16 amino acids. Trimming shortened V by 6 bases and J by 5 bases, and 20 bases separated the two germline ends. Germline values: CDR1 ENHRY, CDR2 SYGVKD. In DNA form, the CDR3 reads TGTGCCATCAGCGGACCTCCTACAAGGGGTGACAATGAGCAGTTCTTC. It translates to CAISGPPTRGDNEQFF.

The chain combines TRBV19 with TRBJ2-7, with D maybe TRBD1 (7 bases). The V and J ends lost 1 base and 3 bases respectively, with 16 bases between them. Germline lookup yields CDR1 LNHDA and CDR2 SQIVND (reference sequence). This CDR3 region has 16 residues. The CDR3 region is CASSIGVQGGIYEQYF. In DNA, the CDR3 is TGTGCCAGTAGTATAGGAGTGCAGGGGGGAATCTACGAGCAGTACTTC. Together with reference TRBV19 and TRBJ2-7, the CDR3 gives the full variable domain: DGGITQSPKYLFRKEGQNVTLSCEQNLNHDAMYWYRQDPGQGLRLIYYSQIVNDFQKGDIAEGYSVSREKKESFPLTVTSAQKNPTAFYLCASSIGVQGGIYEQYFGPGTRLTVT.

The chain carries TRBV14 and TRBJ2-7, with D possibly matching TRBD1 (6 bases). V was pared by 2 bases and J by 7 bases, with 12 bases between. Germline V gives CDR1 SGHDN, CDR2 FVKESK. CDR3 length: 13 residues. The CDR3 region has the DNA TGTGCCAGCAGCCAAACAGGGCCCTGGGAGCAGTACTTC. Translating gives CASSQTGPWEQYF.

CDR3 sequence: CASREGAGYGYTF. The CDR3 DNA reads as TGTGCCAGCAGGGAGGGGGCTGGGTATGGCTACACCTTC. The gene calls are TRBV6-5 and TRBJ1-2; the match to TRBD1 covers 7 bases. With 6 bases clipped from V and 5 bases from J, the junction kept 6 bases outside the gene matches. Germline V gene sequence: CDR1 MNHEY, CDR2 SVGAGI. This CDR3 has 13 amino acids.

This clone was counted once. This chain joins TRBV5-4 and TRBJ2-5, with 10 bases fitting TRBD2. The CDR3 extends over 14 amino acids. The junction had 1 base not matched to a gene; V was cut back by 1 base and J by 4 bases. Germline V gene lookup returns CDR1 SGHNT and CDR2 YYREEE (reference sequence). The DNA of the CDR3 is TGTGCCAGCAGCTTGCTAGCGGGAGCAGAGACCCAGTACTTC. Its protein product is CASSLLAGAETQYF.

This clone has only one observation. This rearrangement joins TRBV5-1 to TRBJ2-5; D is possibly TRBD1 (6 bases). V lost 4 bases, J lost 2 bases, and 9 bases lay in between. Germline V lookup: CDR1 SGHRS, CDR2 YFSETQ. This CDR3 spans 13 amino acids. The DNA of the CDR3 is TGCGCCAGCAGCGGGACATTACAAGAGACCCAGTACTTC. Translating it yields CASSGTLQETQYF.

This sequence joins TRBV6-5 and TRBJ2-5, with D possibly being TRBD2 (5 bases). The V gene lost 7 bases and the J gene lost 5 bases, with 20 bases spanning the gap. This CDR3 region has 15 residues. The germline V gene has CDR1 MNHEY and CDR2 SVGAGI. The CDR3 reads CASTLPEGVGETQYF. CDR3 DNA sequence: TGTGCCAGCACCCTCCCCGAGGGAGTTGGGGAGACCCAGTACTTC.

This chain connects TRBV20-1 to TRBJ1-1, with TRBD1 matching 8 bases. V gave up 3 bases and J gave up 4 bases; unmatched junction bases: 7. The CDR3 consists of 14 residues. CDR1 is DFQATT, CDR2 SNEGSKA, per germline (reference sequence). CDR3 DNA: TGCAGTGCTAGTCGGACAGGGCTCGGCACTGAAGCTTTCTTT. It is translated as CSASRTGLGTEAFF.